Below are 14 T cell receptor beta chains sequenced from a single sample in a study of multiple sclerosis patients with progressive multifocal leukoencephalopathy. Only in-frame clones appear in the TCRdb table, and some are missing; sequencing was by immunoSEQ multiplex PCR. The sample has about 30,000 clones, around 90% seen once. Regarding time point: more than ten months of natalizumab therapy. The sequenced sample was PBMCs, obtained from a patient treated with natalizumab. The receptors come from a human donor with multiple sclerosis.

This chain joins TRBV7-9 and TRBJ2-5; D is undetermined. V shed 0 bases and J shed 5 bases, with 4 bases lying between them. The length of the CDR3 is 12 residues. In germline, CDR1 is SEHNR, CDR2 FQNEAQ (reference sequence). The CDR3 DNA is TGTGCCAGCAGCTTAGCGCACGAGACCCAGTACTTC. This gives the protein CASSLAHETQYF.

The sample holds one count of this clone. The chain links TRBV6-1 to TRBJ1-2; D is unclear. V lost 2 bases and J lost 8, with 15 bases in between. The germline V gene has CDR1 MNHNS and CDR2 SASEGT. The CDR3 contains 14 residues. CDR3 nucleotides: TGTGCCAGCAGTGAATTGGACGGAGGACGCGGCTACACCTTC. Translated, it gives CASSELDGGRGYTF.

The rearrangement joins TRBV5-4 to TRBJ1-2, with a weak D call TRBD1 (6 bases). The CDR3 contains 14 residues. Trimming took 9 bases from V and 3 from J, leaving 18 bases between them. Germline CDR1 and CDR2: SGHNT and YYREEE (reference sequence). CDR3 residues: CATLAGAGDYGYTF. The CDR3 DNA reads TGTGCCACCCTCGCGGGGGCGGGTGACTATGGCTACACCTTC. The full variable domain, with the rest looked up from reference TRBV5-4 and TRBJ1-2, is ETGVTQSPTHLIKTRGQQVTLRCSSQSGHNTVSWYQQALGQGPQFIFQYYREEENGRGNFPPRFSGLQFPNYSSELNVNALELDDSALYLCATLAGAGDYGYTFGSGTRLTVV.

CDR3 in amino acids: CASSTPTASTGWEAFF. The CDR3 bases are TGTGCCAGCAGCACCCCGACTGCTTCGACAGGGTGGGAAGCTTTCTTT. The chain carries TRBV7-9 and TRBJ1-1; 7 bases are shared with TRBD1. The germline CDR1 and CDR2 sequences are SEHNR and FQNEAQ (reference sequence). The CDR3 is 16 amino acids. J was trimmed by 8 bases and V by 5 bases; bases with no gene match: 17. The variable domain in full, with the rest retrieved from reference TRBV7-9 and TRBJ1-1, is DTGVSQNPRHKITKRGQNVTFRCDPISEHNRLYWYRQTLGQGPEFLTYFQNEAQLEKSRLLSDRFSAERPKGSFSTLEIQRTEQGDSAMYLCASSTPTASTGWEAFFGQGTRLTVV.

Remarks on this clone: Without the conserved terminal phenylalanine or tryptophan, this CDR3 likely stems from a read error. The chain carries TRBV5-1 and TRBJ1-5; no firm D call. This CDR3 comprises 13 residues. Germline V lookup: CDR1 SGHRS, CDR2 YFSETQ. V lost 7 bases and J 2 bases, leaving 10 bases between the germline ends. This CDR3 reads CASSAGGNQPQHL. The CDR3 bases are TGCGCCAGCTCAGCTGGAGGCAATCAGCCCCAGCATCTT.

The rearrangement links TRBV12-5 to TRBJ2-5; unclear D gene. CDR1 and CDR2 from the germline V gene are LGHNT and FRNRAP. V was clipped by 2 bases and J by 3 bases, with 10 bases between them. This CDR3 is 14 amino acids long. The CDR3 reads CASGLSIGKETQYF. In DNA form, the CDR3 reads TGTGCTAGTGGTTTGAGTATAGGGAAAGAGACCCAGTACTTC.

V and J are TRBV7-9 and TRBJ1-1; 7 bases align to TRBD1. Germline CDR1 reads SEHNR; CDR2 reads FQNEAQ (reference sequence). There are 12 residues in the CDR3. Trimming at V came to 5 bases and at J to 7 bases, leaving 4 bases not matched to a gene. The chain's CDR3 is CASSRRDSEAFF. In DNA, the CDR3 is TGTGCCAGCAGCCGACGGGACAGTGAAGCTTTCTTT.

In nucleotides, the CDR3 is TGTGCCAGCAGTGGAAGGGGAGTGTGGGAGACCCAGTACTTC. Translating gives CASSGRGVWETQYF. The chain is built from TRBV6-5 and TRBJ2-5; D is tentatively TRBD1 or TRBD2 (5 bases each). This CDR3 is built from 14 residues. Trimming shortened V by 5 bases and J by 5 bases, and 15 bases separated the two germline ends. Per the germline V gene, CDR1 is MNHEY and CDR2 is SVGAGI.

The rearrangement links TRBV14 to TRBJ2-1, with D perhaps TRBD2 (7 bases). CDR1 and CDR2 from the germline V gene are SGHDN and FVKESK. The length of the CDR3 is 15 residues. Trimming took 1 base from V and 9 from J, leaving 16 bases between them. For the CDR3, the DNA is TGTGCCAGCAGCCAAGGTGCCCGGGGGGCCCTTGAGCAGTTCTTC. This encodes CASSQGARGALEQFF.

V gene TRBV21-1 combines with J gene TRBJ1-5. TRBV21-1 is classified as a pseudogene. The CDR3 is 12 residues long. The CDR3 nucleotides are TGTGCCAGCAGCCCCATGGGTGAGCCCCAGCATTTT. Its translation is CASSPMGEPQHF.

V usage is TRBV6-1 and J usage is TRBJ1-5, with D unresolved. This CDR3 contains 13 residues. The V end was cut by 1 base, the J end by 2 bases, with 3 bases between. CDR1 MNHNS and CDR2 SASEGT come from the germline V gene. The CDR3, as DNA: TGTGCCAGCAGTGAAGAACGCAATCAGCCCCAGCATTTT. Encoded protein: CASSEERNQPQHF.

This clone was picked up one time. This CDR3 is CASSVHANTEAFF. The CDR3 bases are TGTGCCAGCAGCGTCCACGCGAACACTGAAGCTTTCTTT. The V gene is TRBV9, the J gene TRBJ1-1, with D unclear. Per the germline V gene, CDR1 is SGDLS and CDR2 is YYNGEE. Trimming took off 2 bases at V and 1 base at J, with 6 bases between the two ends. The length of the CDR3 is 13 residues.

V is TRBV29-1 and J is TRBJ1-1, with no clear D. Trimming shortened V by 4 bases and J by 1 base, and 7 bases separated the two germline ends. Germline-derived CDR1 and CDR2 are SQVTM and ANQGSEA. The CDR3 contains 12 residues. This CDR3 reads CSVGLKNTEAFF. The CDR3 bases are TGCAGCGTTGGACTTAAGAACACTGAAGCTTTCTTT.

The rearrangement uses TRBV6-1 and TRBJ1-1; 7 bases align to TRBD1. CDR3 length: 14 amino acids. The V gene's germline CDR1 is MNHNS and CDR2 SASEGT. J was trimmed by 4 bases and V by 6 bases; bases with no gene match: 8. CDR3 bases: TGTGCCAGCAGCCCAGACAGGGTGGGCACTGAAGCTTTCTTT. This codes for CASSPDRVGTEAFF.